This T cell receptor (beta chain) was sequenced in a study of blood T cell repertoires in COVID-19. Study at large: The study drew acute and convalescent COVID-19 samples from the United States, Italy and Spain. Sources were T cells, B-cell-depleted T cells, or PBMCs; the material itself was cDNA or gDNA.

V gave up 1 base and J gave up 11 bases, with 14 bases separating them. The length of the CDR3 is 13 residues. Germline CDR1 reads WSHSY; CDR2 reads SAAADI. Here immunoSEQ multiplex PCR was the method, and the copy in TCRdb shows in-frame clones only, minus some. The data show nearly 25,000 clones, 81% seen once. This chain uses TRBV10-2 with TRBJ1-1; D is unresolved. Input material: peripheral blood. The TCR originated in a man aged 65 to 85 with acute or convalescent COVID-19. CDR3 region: CASSEWGDSGAFF. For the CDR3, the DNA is TGCGCCAGCAGTGAGTGGGGAGACTCGGGGGCTTTCTTT.